The clone carrying this T cell receptor beta chain has just a few counts. Its antigen is undetermined. This specimen includes other DNA sequences encoding the same CDR3. This entry belongs to a study of vaccination effects on CD4 cells after COVID-19. CDR1 is LNHDA, CDR2 SQIVND, per germline (reference sequence). Trimming cost V 6 bases and J 0 bases, with 6 bases left between them. This CDR3 has 13 residues. Peptide-pool stimulation followed by sequencing identified expanded antigen-specific CD4+ clonotypes in the ViraFEST assay. Upon completion of 10 to 11 days in culture, CD4+ T cells were isolated. Previously uninfected by SARS-CoV-2, the vaccine recipients also showed negative nucleocapsid antibodies. Replacing half the medium with IL-2 medium was done on days 3 and 7. TCRdb's table, derived via immunoSEQ multiplex PCR, lists solely in-frame clones and lacks some. The table shows 26,000 or so clones, with 72% occurring only once.

The source is a human donor who received a COVID-19 vaccine. The sample here was CD4+ T cells from PBMCs cultured with SARS-CoV-2 spike peptides, taken before COVID-19 vaccination. J is TRBJ1-5 and V is TRBV19; D gene uncertain. The CDR3 region has the DNA TGTGCCAGTAGCCCATATAGCAATCAGCCCCAGCATTTT. Its translation is CASSPYSNQPQHF.